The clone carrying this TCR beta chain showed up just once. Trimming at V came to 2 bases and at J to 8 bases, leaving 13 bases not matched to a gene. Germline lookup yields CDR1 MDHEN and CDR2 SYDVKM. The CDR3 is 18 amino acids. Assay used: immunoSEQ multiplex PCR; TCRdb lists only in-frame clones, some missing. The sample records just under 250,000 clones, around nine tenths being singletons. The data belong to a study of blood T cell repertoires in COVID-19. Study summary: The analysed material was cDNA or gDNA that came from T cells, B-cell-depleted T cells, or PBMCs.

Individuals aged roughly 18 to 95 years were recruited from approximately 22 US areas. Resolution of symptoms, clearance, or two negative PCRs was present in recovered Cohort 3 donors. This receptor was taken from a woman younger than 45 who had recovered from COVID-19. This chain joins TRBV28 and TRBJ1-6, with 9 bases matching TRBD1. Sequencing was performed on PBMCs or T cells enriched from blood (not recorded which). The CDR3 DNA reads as TGTGCCAGCAGTTTAATGGGCGGGACAGGGTTTTTTGATTCACCCCTCCACTTT. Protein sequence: CASSLMGGTGFFDSPLHF.